The 18 T cell receptor beta chains given below trace back to one sample, sequenced in a study of T cells in Graves' hyperthyroidism and ophthalmopathy. RNA transcripts gave rise to amplified TCR beta CDR3 regions. An initial round of RT-PCR targeting the TCR CDR3 relied on the HTBI primer set. A single record per CDR3 protein comes from TCRdb applying MiXCR to the multiplex PCR reads. The profile shows about 200,000 distinct CDR3 sequences, about a sixth of them singletons. The sequencing sample was made of blood. These receptors originate from a woman aged 45-65 years with Graves' hyperthyroidism.

This clonotype was found many times. This chain uses TRBV24-1 with TRBJ2-1, with 10 bases aligning to TRBD2. The junction had 4 bases not matched to a gene; V was cut back by 3 bases and J by 9 bases. This CDR3 has 14 residues. Per germline, CDR1 KGHDR and CDR2 SFDVKD. This chain's CDR3 is CATSDGAGGPEQFF. CDR3 bases: TGTGCCACCAGTGATGGAGCGGGAGGGCCTGAGCAGTTCTTC.

This clonotype occurred many times. V usage is TRBV6-2 or TRBV6-3 and J usage is TRBJ2-1; TRBD2 agrees at 11 bases. J gave up 9 bases and V 7 bases, and 5 bases lay outside the gene matches. Germline values: CDR1 MNHEY, CDR2 SVGEGT. The CDR3 is 13 amino acids. The CDR3 sequence is CASITSGRFEQFF. The CDR3 DNA is TGTGCCAGCATTACTAGCGGGAGATTTGAGCAGTTCTTC.

The chain has TRBV7-3 and TRBJ1-1; tentatively, D is TRBD1 (5 bases). The CDR3 loop spans 14 amino acids. Germline-derived CDR1 and CDR2 are SGHTA and FQGTGA. Between the trimmed V and J ends, which lost 5 bases and 1 base, there was a span of 11 bases. CDR3 in amino acids: CASSLGHSNTEAFF. The DNA for the CDR3 is TGTGCCAGCAGCCTAGGACACTCGAACACTGAAGCTTTCTTT.

V gene TRBV11-3 combines with J gene TRBJ2-2, with 11 bases lining up with TRBD2. The CDR3 totals 17 residues. CDR1 is SGHNT, CDR2 YENEEA, per germline. Trimming took 3 bases from V and 4 from J; bases not matched to a gene: 7. Written as DNA, the CDR3 is TGTGCCAGCAGCTTTTTAGCGGGAGGGCCAGGCACCGGGGAGCTGTTTTTT. Protein: CASSFLAGGPGTGELFF.

The J gene is TRBJ2-3, the V gene TRBV10-3; 11 positions agree with TRBD2. Germline trimming cut 0 bases from V and 3 bases from J; bases unmatched to any gene: 2. CDR1 is ENHRY and CDR2 is SYGVKD in the germline V gene. The CDR3 contains 16 residues. The CDR3 region is CAISESVAGGTDTQYF. The CDR3, as DNA: TGTGCCATCAGTGAGTCAGTAGCGGGAGGGACAGATACGCAGTATTTT.

The sample holds many counts of this clonotype. The chain is built from TRBV12-3 or TRBV12-4 and TRBJ2-1; 9 bases map to TRBD2. The CDR3 is 19 residues long. V gave up 1 base and J gave up 4 bases; unmatched junction bases: 14. This CDR3 is CASSLVASGAPSRYNEQFF. CDR3 DNA sequence: TGTGCCAGCAGTTTAGTCGCTAGCGGGGCCCCCTCCCGTTACAATGAGCAGTTCTTC.

The chain uses TRBV20-1 and TRBJ2-1; D is perhaps TRBD2 (5 bases). This CDR3 has 15 residues. Germline V CDR1 and CDR2: DFQATT, SNEGSKA (reference sequence). V lost 6 bases, J lost 0 bases, and 15 bases lay in between. The CDR3 DNA follows: TGCAGTGCCAAGTCATTGGGGAGCTCCTACAATGAGCAGTTCTTC. This codes for CSAKSLGSSYNEQFF.

This clonotype was observed many times. The chain carries TRBV28 and TRBJ2-5; D is unresolved. The germline V gene has CDR1 MDHEN and CDR2 SYDVKM. The ends were cut back, 11 bases at V and 5 bases at J, with 9 bases in the middle. This CDR3 region has 10 residues. CDR3 in amino acids: CASREETQYF. The DNA for the CDR3 is TGTGCCTCACGAGAGGAGACCCAGTACTTC.

This clonotype was found many times. The chain joins TRBV29-1 to TRBJ1-1; TRBD1 is a possible D gene (6 bases). Deletions cut 6 bases from V and 3 bases from J, with 11 bases between. The CDR3 is 12 amino acids. CDR1 and CDR2 from the germline V gene are SQVTM and ANQGSEA. The CDR3 loop reads CSVGQFDTEAFF. CDR3 coding DNA: TGCAGCGTCGGACAGTTCGACACTGAAGCTTTCTTT.

In regard to this clonotype: A read error may be the cause here, since a much bigger clone is one base away. V usage is TRBV7-2 and J usage is TRBJ2-7, with D possibly TRBD1 on 6 matching bases. Germline-derived CDR1 and CDR2 are SGHTA and FQGNSA. The CDR3 spans 14 residues. The CDR3 loop reads CASSRQGNSHEQYF. The CDR3, as DNA: TGTGCCAGCAGCCGTCAGGGGAACTCCCACGAGCAGTACTTC.

The rearrangement joins TRBV12-3 or TRBV12-4 to TRBJ1-5; D is undetermined. The length of the CDR3 is 14 residues. V was pared by 5 bases and J by 7 bases, with 15 bases between. This chain's CDR3 is CASSRADAGQPQHF. The CDR3 nucleotides are TGTGCCAGCAGTCGGGCAGACGCGGGGCAGCCCCAGCATTTT.

This clonotype has ten or more counts. The V gene is TRBV12-3 or TRBV12-4, the J gene TRBJ1-5; D uncertain. The CDR3 is made up of 13 amino acids. The V and J ends lost 3 bases and 5 bases respectively, with 8 bases between them. In nucleotides, the CDR3 is TGTGCCAGCAGTTTGGCAGGAGATCAGCCCCAGCATTTT. Translation: CASSLAGDQPQHF.

The sample holds many counts of this clonotype. This chain links TRBV11-2 with TRBJ2-5; 11 bases align to TRBD2. The germline V gene has CDR1 SGHAT and CDR2 FQNNGV. V was pared by 5 bases and J by 4 bases, with 3 bases of the junction left unmatched. The CDR3 covers 14 residues. As DNA, the CDR3 is TGTGCCAGCAGCACGGGGACTAGCGGAGAGACCCAGTACTTC. Translating it yields CASSTGTSGETQYF.

This clonotype was seen just once. The V call is TRBV7-3, the J call TRBJ1-2; TRBD1 might be the D (6 bases). Germline values: CDR1 SGHTA, CDR2 FQGTGA. V lost 5 bases and J lost 8, with 18 bases in between. This CDR3 region has 14 residues. The CDR3, as DNA: TGTGCCAGCAGCCCCACGCCACAGGGTGGAGGCTACACCTTC. Its translation: CASSPTPQGGGYTF.

This clonotype has just a few counts. A much larger clone lies one base from this, so it may be a read error. V is TRBV11-2 and J is TRBJ2-5; either TRBD1 or TRBD2 may fit D (5 bases each). V lost 7 bases to trimming and J lost 5 bases, with 23 bases between them. The germline V gene has CDR1 SGHAT and CDR2 FQNNGV. This CDR3 has 16 residues. The DNA for the CDR3 is TGTGCCAGCACCACCCAGGGACCGCAGGGAAGCGAGACCCAGTACTTC. Translated, it gives CASTTQGPQGSETQYF.

Many counts were recorded for this clonotype. The chain uses TRBV12-3 or TRBV12-4 and TRBJ2-1; tentatively, D is TRBD2 (6 bases). The CDR3 spans 20 residues. V lost 5 bases and J 2 bases, leaving 28 bases between the germline ends. CDR3 bases: TGTGCCAGCAGTCGCAAACCCACTTTAGGGACTTTCAGCCCCTACAATGAGCAGTTCTTC. Translated: CASSRKPTLGTFSPYNEQFF.

The V call is TRBV7-2, the J call TRBJ1-6, with D possibly TRBD1 on 5 matching bases. The CDR3 covers 13 residues. Germline CDR1 reads SGHTA; CDR2 reads FQGNSA. V lost 1 base and J 7 bases, leaving 5 bases between the germline ends. Written as DNA, the CDR3 is TGTGCCAGCAGCTTAGGGGGGAATTCACCCCTCCACTTT. This sequence encodes CASSLGGNSPLHF.

The chain recombines TRBV7-9 with TRBJ2-1; 11 positions agree with TRBD2. CDR1 and CDR2 (germline): SEHNR, FQNEAQ (reference sequence). Unmatched junction bases numbered 5, after V lost 7 bases and J lost 0 bases. This CDR3 has 16 amino acids. CDR3 sequence reads: CASTRLAGSSYNEQFF. The CDR3 bases are TGTGCCAGCACCCGACTAGCGGGGAGCTCCTACAATGAGCAGTTCTTC.